The clone carrying this T cell receptor (beta chain) came up a few times. TCRdb's table, derived via immunoSEQ multiplex PCR, lists solely in-frame clones and lacks some. Seen here are around 330,000 clones, around 84% observed once, and the top ten hold around 1.9%. The CDR3 has 13 residues. Germline V gene lookup returns CDR1 WNHNN and CDR2 SYGVQD (reference sequence). After removal of 5 bases from V and 5 bases from J, the junction contained 5 bases not matched to a gene. The data were obtained in a study of blood T cell repertoires in COVID-19. The wider study: The origin of the acute and convalescent COVID-19 samples was the United States, Italy and Spain. T cells, B-cell-depleted T cells, or PBMCs provided the cDNA or gDNA that served as material.

The study drew participants aged about 18 to 89 years from fewer than 30 US areas. This chain uses TRBV10-1 with TRBJ1-2; 7 bases line up with TRBD1. The receptor comes from a woman younger than 45 who had been exposed to COVID-19. The sample comprised PBMCs or T cells enriched from blood (not recorded which). Here the CDR3 reads CASSRDRVYGYTF. The CDR3 nucleotides are TGCGCCAGCAGTCGAGACAGGGTGTATGGCTACACCTTC.